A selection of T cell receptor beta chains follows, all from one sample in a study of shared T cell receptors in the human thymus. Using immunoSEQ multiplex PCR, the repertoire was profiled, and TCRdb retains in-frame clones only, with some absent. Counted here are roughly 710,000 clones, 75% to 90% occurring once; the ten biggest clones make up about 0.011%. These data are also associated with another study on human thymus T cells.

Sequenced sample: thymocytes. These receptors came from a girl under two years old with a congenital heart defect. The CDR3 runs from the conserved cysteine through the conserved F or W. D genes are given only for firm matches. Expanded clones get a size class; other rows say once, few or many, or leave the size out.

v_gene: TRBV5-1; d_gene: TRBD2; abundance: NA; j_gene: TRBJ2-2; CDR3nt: TGCGCCAGCAGCTTGGAGGGACTAGCGGGGGCTGAATCCGGGGAGCTGTTTTTT; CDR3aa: CASSLEGLAGAESGELFF
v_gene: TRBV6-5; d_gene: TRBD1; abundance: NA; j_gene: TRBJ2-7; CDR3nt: TGTGCCAGCAGTCTGGACAGGGCAGTCTACGAGCAGTACTTC; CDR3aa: CASSLDRAVYEQYF
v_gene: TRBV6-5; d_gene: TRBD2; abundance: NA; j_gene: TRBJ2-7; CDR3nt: TGTGCCAGCAGTTACGGTCGGGGGGCCTACGAGCAGTACTTC; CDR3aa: CASSYGRGAYEQYF
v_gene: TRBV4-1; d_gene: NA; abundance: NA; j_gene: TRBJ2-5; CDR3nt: TGCGCCAGCAGCCAAGTTCAGGGGTCGGGAGAGACCCAGTACTTC; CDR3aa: CASSQVQGSGETQYF
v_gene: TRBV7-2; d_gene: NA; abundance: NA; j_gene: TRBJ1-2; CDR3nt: TGTGCCAGCAGCTTAGCCCTTCTTGGGGGCCACTATGGCTACACCTTC; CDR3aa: CASSLALLGGHYGYTF
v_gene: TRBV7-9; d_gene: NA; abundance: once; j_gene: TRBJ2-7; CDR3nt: TGTGCCAGCAGCATTAACGGTCTGACCTACGAGCAGTACTTC; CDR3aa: CASSINGLTYEQYF
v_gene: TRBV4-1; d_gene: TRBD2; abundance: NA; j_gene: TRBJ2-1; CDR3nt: TGCGCCAGCAGCCAAGAAACTGGGAAATTGGCGGGGGGTCAAAATGAGCAGTTCTTC; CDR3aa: CASSQETGKLAGGQNEQFF
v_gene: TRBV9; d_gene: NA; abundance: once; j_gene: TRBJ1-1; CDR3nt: TGTGCCAGCAGCGTAGTAGTGGACGGGAGGGGGGTCACTGAAGCTTTCTTT; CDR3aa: CASSVVVDGRGVTEAFF
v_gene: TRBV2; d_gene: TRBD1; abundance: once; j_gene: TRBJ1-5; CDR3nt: TGTGCCAGCAGTAGCAGGGGGAGGAACAATCAGCCCCAGCATTTT; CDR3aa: CASSSRGRNNQPQHF
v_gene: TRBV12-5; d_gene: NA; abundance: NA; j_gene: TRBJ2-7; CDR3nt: TGTGCTAGTGGTTTGGTTCGGGGGGCCACCTACGAGCAGTACTTC; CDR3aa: CASGLVRGATYEQYF
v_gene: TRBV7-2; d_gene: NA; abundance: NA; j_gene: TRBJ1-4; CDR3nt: TGTGCCAGCAGCCCCCCCAACACAGGCCAGGAGGGTGAAAAACTGTTTTTT; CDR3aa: CASSPPNTGQEGEKLFF
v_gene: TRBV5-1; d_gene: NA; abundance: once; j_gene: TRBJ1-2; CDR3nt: TGCGCCAGCACCCTCGGGAGAGGCTACACCTTC; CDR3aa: CASTLGRGYTF
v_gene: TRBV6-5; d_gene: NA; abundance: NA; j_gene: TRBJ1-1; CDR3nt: TGTGCCAGCAGTTATACGCAGGTTCAGAACACTGAAGCTTTCTTT; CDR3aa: CASSYTQVQNTEAFF
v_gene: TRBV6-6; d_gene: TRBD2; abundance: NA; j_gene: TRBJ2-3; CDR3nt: TGTGCCAGCAGACGGGGGGGGCCCTTAGCTACAGATACGCAGTATTTT; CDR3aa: CASRRGGPLATDTQYF
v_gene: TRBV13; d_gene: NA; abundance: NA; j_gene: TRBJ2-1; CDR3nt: TGTGCCAGCAGCTCCACAGGGGTGGGGGGCAATGAGCAGTTCTTC; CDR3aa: CASSSTGVGGNEQFF
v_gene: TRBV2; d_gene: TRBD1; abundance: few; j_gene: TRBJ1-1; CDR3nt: TGTGCCAGCAGTGAACGGCGAGCGACAGGGAAAGGCACTGAAGCTTTCTTT; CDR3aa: CASSERRATGKGTEAFF
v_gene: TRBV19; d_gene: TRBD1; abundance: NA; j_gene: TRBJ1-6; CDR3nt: TGTGCCAGTTGGGGGGACAGCCTAAATTCACCCCTCCACTTT; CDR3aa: CASWGDSLNSPLHF
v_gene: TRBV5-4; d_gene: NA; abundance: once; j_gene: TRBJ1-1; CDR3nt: TGTGCCAGCAGCTTCGGGAGGACTGAAGCTTTCTTT; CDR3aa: CASSFGRTEAFF
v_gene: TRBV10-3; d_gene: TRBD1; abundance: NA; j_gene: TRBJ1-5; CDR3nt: TGTGCCATCAGTGAGTCGACTTTCTTCGACAGGGACAATCAGCCCCAGCATTTT; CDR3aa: CAISESTFFDRDNQPQHF
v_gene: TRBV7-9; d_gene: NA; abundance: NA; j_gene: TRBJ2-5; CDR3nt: TGTGCCAGCAGCTCTGGGATCGCGGGGGCCGGGGAGACCCAGTACTTC; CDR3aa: CASSSGIAGAGETQYF
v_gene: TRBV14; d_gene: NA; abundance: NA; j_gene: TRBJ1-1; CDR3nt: TGTGCCAGCAGCCTGACAGTTATGAACACTGAAGCTTTCTTT; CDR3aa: CASSLTVMNTEAFF
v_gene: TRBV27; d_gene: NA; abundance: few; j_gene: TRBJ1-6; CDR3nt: TGTGCCAGCAGTTTAACCCCCCCTAAACCTAGCCTGAGCTCCTATAATTCACCCCTCCACTTT; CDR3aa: CASSLTPPKPSLSSYNSPLHF
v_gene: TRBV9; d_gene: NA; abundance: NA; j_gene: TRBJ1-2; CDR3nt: TGTGCCAGCAGCGTAGCTTATTTCCCAGGGTCTGAAGATAACTATGGCTACACCTTC; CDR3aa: CASSVAYFPGSEDNYGYTF
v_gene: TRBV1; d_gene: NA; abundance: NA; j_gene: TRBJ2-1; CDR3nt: TGCACCAGCAGCCAAGACCCGGAGCGACCGGGGACTAGCAACGGTGAGCAGTTCTTC; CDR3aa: CTSSQDPERPGTSNGEQFF
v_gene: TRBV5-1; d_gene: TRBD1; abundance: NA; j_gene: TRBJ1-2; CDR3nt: TGCGCCAGCAGCTTGGCCGAGGGGGCCCCCTATGGCTACACCTTC; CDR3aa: CASSLAEGAPYGYTF
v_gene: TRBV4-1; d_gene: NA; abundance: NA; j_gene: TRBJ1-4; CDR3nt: TGCGCCAGCAGCCATGTTCCGGGACTCCCCCAGGGAACTAATGAAAAACTGTTTTTT; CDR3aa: CASSHVPGLPQGTNEKLFF
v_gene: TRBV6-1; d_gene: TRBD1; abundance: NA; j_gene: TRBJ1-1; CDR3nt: TGTGCCAGCAGGGGATTCCGGGACAGGGATCGGGAAGCTTTCTTT; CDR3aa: CASRGFRDRDREAFF
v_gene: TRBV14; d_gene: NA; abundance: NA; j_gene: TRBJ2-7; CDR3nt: TGTGCCAGCAGCCCATTTCCCAGGGACGAGCAGTACTTC; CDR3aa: CASSPFPRDEQYF
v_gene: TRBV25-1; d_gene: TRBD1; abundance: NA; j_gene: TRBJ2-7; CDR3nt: TGTGCCAGCGGGGCCGGACAGGGGGCGGGCGAGCAGTACTTC; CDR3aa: CASGAGQGAGEQYF
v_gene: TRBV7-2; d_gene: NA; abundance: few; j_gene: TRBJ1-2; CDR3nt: TGTGCCAGCAGCCATTATGGCTACACCTTC; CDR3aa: CASSHYGYTF
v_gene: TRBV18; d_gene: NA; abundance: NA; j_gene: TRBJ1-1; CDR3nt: TGTGCCAGCTCACCTAAACAGGGAGGGGACACTGAAGCTTTCTTT; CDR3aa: CASSPKQGGDTEAFF
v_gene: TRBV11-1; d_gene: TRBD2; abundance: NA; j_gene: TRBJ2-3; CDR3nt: TGTGCCAGCAGCTTAACGCGGGGGATAGGCACAGATACGCAGTATTTT; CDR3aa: CASSLTRGIGTDTQYF
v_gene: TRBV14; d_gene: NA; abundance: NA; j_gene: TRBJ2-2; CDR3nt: TGTGCCAGCAGCCAAGATATAGGACAGGAGGGTGCATTGAGCACCGGGGAGCTGTTTTTT; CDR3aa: CASSQDIGQEGALSTGELFF
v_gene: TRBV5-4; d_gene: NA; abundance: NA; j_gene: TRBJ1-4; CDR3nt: TGTGCCAGCAGCTTAGAACAGAATGAAAAACTGTTTTTT; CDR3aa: CASSLEQNEKLFF
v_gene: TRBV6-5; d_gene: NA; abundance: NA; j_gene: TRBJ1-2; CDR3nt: TGTGCCAGCAGGGACACAGGGACCTATGGCTACACCTTC; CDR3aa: CASRDTGTYGYTF
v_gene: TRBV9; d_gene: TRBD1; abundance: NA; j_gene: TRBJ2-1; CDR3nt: TGTGCCAGCAGCGTAGCTTCTGGGCAGGGGGCGTCCGATGAGCAGTTCTTC; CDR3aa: CASSVASGQGASDEQFF